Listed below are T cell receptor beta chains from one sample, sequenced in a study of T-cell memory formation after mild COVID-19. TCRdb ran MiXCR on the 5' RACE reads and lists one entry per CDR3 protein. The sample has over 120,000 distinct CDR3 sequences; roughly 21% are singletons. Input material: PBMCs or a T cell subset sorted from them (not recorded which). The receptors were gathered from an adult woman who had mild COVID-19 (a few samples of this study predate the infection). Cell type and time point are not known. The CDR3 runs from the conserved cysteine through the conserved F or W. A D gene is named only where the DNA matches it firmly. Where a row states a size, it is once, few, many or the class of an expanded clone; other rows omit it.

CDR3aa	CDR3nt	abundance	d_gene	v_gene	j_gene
CASSLEAGGYTF	TGTGCCAGCAGTTTGGAAGCAGGCGGCTACACCTTC	few	-	TRBV28	TRBJ1-2
CSARGQGGQSYEQYF	TGCAGTGCTAGGGGACAGGGGGGCCAATCGTACGAGCAGTACTTC	many	TRBD1	TRBV20-1	TRBJ2-7
CASSSALGSGVYEQFF	TGTGCCAGCAGCTCTGCGCTAGGTAGCGGGGTCTATGAGCAGTTCTTC	-	TRBD2	TRBV7-6	TRBJ2-1
CASSNRAGYYEQYF	TGTGCCAGCAGCAACCGAGCAGGGTACTACGAGCAGTACTTC	few	-	TRBV6-1	TRBJ2-7
CASSFGGAVTGELFF	TGTGCCAGCAGTTTCGGGGGAGCGGTCACCGGGGAGCTGTTTTTT	-	-	TRBV12-3/TRBV12-4	TRBJ2-2
CASSPMSGGGGYTF	TGTGCCAGCTCACCAATGTCGGGGGGCGGTGGCTACACCTTC	-	-	TRBV18	TRBJ1-2
CASSGAASGRAYEQFF	TGTGCCAGCAGCGGGGCTGCTAGCGGGAGGGCCTATGAGCAGTTCTTC	-	TRBD2	TRBV7-2	TRBJ2-1
CSVQPLPGPIRSGANVLTF	TGCAGCGTTCAGCCCTTACCGGGACCGATAAGATCTGGGGCCAACGTCCTGACTTTC	-	-	TRBV29-1	TRBJ2-6
CASSLGPSNYGYTF	TGCGCCAGCAGCTTGGGTCCATCGAACTATGGCTACACCTTC	-	-	TRBV5-1	TRBJ1-2
CASSPMGGAYNEQFF	TGTGCCAGCAGCCCAATGGGGGGCGCTTACAATGAGCAGTTCTTC	few	-	TRBV3-1	TRBJ2-1
CASSQEGQAVGEQYF	TGCGCCAGCAGCCAAGAAGGACAGGCGGTGGGCGAGCAGTACTTC	-	TRBD1	TRBV4-3	TRBJ2-7
CASSPIRGGGETQYF	TGTGCCAGCAGTCCCATTCGGGGGGGGGGAGAGACCCAGTACTTC	few	TRBD2	TRBV12-3/TRBV12-4	TRBJ2-5
CSADGGRVETQYF	TGCAGTGCGGACGGGGGGCGGGTAGAGACCCAGTACTTC	-	-	TRBV20-1	TRBJ2-5
CASSLHPAGNDEQFF	TGTGCTAGCAGCTTACACCCGGCAGGGAACGATGAGCAGTTCTTC	-	-	TRBV7-7	TRBJ2-1
CASSTKRGLSNQPQHF	TGTGCCAGCAGTACGAAAAGGGGGCTGAGCAATCAGCCCCAGCATTTT	few	TRBD1	TRBV6-6	TRBJ1-5
CASRPMREGTDTQYF	TGTGCCAGCAGACCGATGCGGGAGGGGACAGATACGCAGTATTTT	many	TRBD2	TRBV7-2	TRBJ2-3
CASSPVAGAGYEQYF	TGTGCCAGCAGCCCCGTAGCGGGTGCGGGCTACGAGCAGTACTTC	-	TRBD2	TRBV7-2	TRBJ2-7
CASRGSGYNEQFF	TGTGCCAGCAGAGGTAGCGGCTACAATGAGCAGTTCTTC	-	-	TRBV7-8	TRBJ2-1
CSVVQLQGGELFF	TGCAGCGTTGTACAGCTTCAAGGCGGGGAGCTGTTTTTT	few	-	TRBV29-1	TRBJ2-2
CASTDGQRHSGANVLTF	TGTGCCAGCACCGACGGACAGCGACACTCTGGGGCCAACGTCCTGACTTTC	many	-	TRBV3-1	TRBJ2-6
CASSSRPGTEAFF	TGTGCCAGCAGCTCCAGACCTGGAACTGAAGCTTTCTTT	few	-	TRBV27	TRBJ1-1
CASSLIVGDNEQFF	TGTGCCAGCAGCTTAATCGTGGGGGACAATGAGCAGTTCTTC	few	-	TRBV7-2	TRBJ2-1
CASSQAYTGELFF	TGTGCCAGCAGCCAGGCCTACACCGGGGAGCTGTTTTTT	-	-	TRBV7-9	TRBJ2-2
CASTLDNSYEQYF	TGCGCCAGCACCTTAGACAACTCCTACGAGCAGTACTTC	many	-	TRBV5-1	TRBJ2-7
CASSQSRGQGLGAFF	TGTGCCAGCAGCCAATCCCGGGGACAGGGGCTAGGAGCTTTCTTT	-	TRBD1	TRBV3-1	TRBJ1-1
CASSQAGVGGELFF	TGTGCCAGCAGCCAAGCAGGGGTCGGAGGGGAGCTGTTTTTT	few	-	TRBV3-1	TRBJ2-2